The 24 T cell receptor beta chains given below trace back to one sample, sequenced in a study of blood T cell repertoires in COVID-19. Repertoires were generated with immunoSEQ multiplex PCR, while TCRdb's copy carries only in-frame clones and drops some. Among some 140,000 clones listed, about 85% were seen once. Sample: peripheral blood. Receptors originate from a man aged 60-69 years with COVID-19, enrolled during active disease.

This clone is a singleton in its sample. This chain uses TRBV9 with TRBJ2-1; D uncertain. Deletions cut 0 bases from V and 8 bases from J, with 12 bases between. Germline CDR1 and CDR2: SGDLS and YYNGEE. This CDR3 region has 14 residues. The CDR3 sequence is CASSVDLAQYEQFF. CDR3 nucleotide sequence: TGTGCCAGCAGCGTAGATCTCGCTCAGTATGAGCAGTTCTTC.

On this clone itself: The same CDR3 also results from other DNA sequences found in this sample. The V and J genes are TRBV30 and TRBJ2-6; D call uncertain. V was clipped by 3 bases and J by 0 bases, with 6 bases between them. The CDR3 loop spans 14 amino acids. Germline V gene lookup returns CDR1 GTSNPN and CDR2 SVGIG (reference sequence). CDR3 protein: CAWSADSGANVLTF. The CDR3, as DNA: TGTGCCTGGAGCGCGGACTCTGGGGCCAACGTCCTGACTTTC.

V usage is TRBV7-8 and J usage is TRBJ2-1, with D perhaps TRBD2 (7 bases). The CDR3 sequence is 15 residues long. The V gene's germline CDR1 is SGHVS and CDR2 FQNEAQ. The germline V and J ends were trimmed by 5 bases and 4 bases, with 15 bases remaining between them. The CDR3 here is CASSPRGASYNEQFF. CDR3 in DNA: TGTGCCAGCAGCCCCCGGGGGGCGTCGTACAATGAGCAGTTCTTC.

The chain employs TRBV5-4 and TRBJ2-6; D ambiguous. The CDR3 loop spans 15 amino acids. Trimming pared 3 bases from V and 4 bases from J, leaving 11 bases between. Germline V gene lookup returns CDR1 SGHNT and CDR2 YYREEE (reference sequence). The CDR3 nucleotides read TGTGCCAGCAGCTACCGGTCTCCCGGGGCCAACGTCCTGACTTTC. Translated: CASSYRSPGANVLTF.

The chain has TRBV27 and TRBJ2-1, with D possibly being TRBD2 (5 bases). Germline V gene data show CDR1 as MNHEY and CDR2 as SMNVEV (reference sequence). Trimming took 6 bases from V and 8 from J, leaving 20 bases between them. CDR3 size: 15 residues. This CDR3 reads CASSLLLSREDEQFF. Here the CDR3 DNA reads TGTGCCAGCAGCTTACTACTTTCGAGGGAAGATGAGCAGTTCTTC.

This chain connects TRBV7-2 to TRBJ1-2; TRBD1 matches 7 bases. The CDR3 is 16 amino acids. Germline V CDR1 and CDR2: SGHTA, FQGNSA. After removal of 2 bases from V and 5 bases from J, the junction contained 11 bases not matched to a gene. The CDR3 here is CASSLSTGVLGYGYTF. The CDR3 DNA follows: TGTGCCAGCAGCTTATCCACAGGGGTGCTTGGGTATGGCTACACCTTC.

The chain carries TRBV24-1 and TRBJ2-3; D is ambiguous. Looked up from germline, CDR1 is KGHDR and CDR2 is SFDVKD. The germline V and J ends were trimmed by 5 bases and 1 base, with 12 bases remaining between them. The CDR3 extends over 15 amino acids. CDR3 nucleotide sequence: TGTGCCACCAGTGGCAGTGTTACCCGCACAGATACGCAGTATTTT. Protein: CATSGSVTRTDTQYF.

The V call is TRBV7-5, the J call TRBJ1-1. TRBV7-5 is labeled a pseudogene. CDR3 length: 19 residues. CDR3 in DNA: TGTGCCAGAAGCTTAGGTCGGGGGTTCCGATCGGGGGTGAACACTGAAGCTTTCTTT. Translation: CARSLGRGFRSGVNTEAFF.

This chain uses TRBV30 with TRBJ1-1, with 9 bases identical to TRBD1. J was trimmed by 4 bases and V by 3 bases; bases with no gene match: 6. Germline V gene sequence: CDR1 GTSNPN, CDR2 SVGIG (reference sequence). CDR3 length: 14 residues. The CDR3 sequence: CAWRQGAQGTEAFF. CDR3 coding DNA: TGTGCCTGGAGACAGGGGGCGCAAGGCACTGAAGCTTTCTTT.

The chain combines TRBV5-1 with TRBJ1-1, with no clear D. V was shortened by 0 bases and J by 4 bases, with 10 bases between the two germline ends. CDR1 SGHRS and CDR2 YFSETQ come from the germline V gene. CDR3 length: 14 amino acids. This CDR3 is CASSLGASFTEAFF. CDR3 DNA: TGCGCCAGCAGCTTGGGGGCGTCGTTCACTGAAGCTTTCTTT.

The DNA for the CDR3 is TGTGCCACCAGTGACCCTTTCCAGGGGTCGGCAGATACGCAGTATTTT. It translates to CATSDPFQGSADTQYF. The chain has TRBV24-1 and TRBJ2-3; D possibly corresponds to TRBD1 (6 bases). Trimming removed 4 bases at V and 4 bases at J, with 17 bases between. Germline assignment: CDR1 KGHDR and CDR2 SFDVKD. This CDR3 comprises 16 residues.

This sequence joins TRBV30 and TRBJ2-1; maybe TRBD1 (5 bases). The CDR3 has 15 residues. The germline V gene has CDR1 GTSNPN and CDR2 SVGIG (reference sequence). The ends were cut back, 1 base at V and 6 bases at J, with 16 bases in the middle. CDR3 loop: CAWSEGLVATNEQFF. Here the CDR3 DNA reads TGTGCCTGGAGTGAGGGGCTAGTCGCGACCAATGAGCAGTTCTTC. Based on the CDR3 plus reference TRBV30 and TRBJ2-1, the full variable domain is SQTIHQWPATLVQPVGSPLSLECTVEGTSNPNLYWYRQAAGRGLQLLFYSVGIGQISSEVPQNLSASRPQDRQFILSSKKLLLSDSGFYLCAWSEGLVATNEQFFGPGTRLTVL.

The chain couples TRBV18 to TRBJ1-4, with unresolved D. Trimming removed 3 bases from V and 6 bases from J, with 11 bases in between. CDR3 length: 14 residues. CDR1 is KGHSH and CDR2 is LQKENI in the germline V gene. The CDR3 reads CASSPFPGDEKLFF. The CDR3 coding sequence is TGTGCCAGCTCACCCTTCCCGGGAGATGAAAAACTGTTTTTT.

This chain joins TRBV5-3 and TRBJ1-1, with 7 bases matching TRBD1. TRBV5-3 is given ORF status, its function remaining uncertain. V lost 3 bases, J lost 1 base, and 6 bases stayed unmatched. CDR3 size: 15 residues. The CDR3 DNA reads TGTGCCAGAAGCTACCCCGGGACAGCGAACACTGAAGCTTTCTTT. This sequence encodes CARSYPGTANTEAFF.

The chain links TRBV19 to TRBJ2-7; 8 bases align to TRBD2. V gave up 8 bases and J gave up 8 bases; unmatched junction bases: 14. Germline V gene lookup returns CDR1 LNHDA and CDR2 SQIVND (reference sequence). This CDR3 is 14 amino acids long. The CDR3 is CASLAPGLAGQQYF. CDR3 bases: TGTGCCAGTTTAGCCCCCGGGCTAGCGGGTCAGCAGTACTTC.

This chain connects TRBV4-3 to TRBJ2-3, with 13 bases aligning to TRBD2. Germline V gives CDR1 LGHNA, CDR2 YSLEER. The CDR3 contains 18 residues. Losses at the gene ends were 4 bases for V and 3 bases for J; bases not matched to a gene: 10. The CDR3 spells CASSLTSGGGGNTDTQYF. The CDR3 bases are TGCGCCAGCAGCCTCACTAGCGGGGGGGGAGGTAATACAGATACGCAGTATTTT.

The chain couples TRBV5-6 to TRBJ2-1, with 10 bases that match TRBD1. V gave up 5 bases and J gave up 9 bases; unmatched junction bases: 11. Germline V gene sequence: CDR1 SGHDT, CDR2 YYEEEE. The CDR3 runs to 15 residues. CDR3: CASRPPGTGAGEQFF. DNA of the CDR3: TGTGCCAGCAGACCTCCCGGGACAGGGGCGGGTGAGCAGTTCTTC.

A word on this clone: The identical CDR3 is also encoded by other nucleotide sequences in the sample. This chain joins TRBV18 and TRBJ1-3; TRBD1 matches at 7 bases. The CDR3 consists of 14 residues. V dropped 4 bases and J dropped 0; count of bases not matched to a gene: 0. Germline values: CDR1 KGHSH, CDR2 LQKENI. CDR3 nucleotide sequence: TGTGCCAGCTCACGGGACAGCTCTGGAAACACCATATATTTT. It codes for CASSRDSSGNTIYF.

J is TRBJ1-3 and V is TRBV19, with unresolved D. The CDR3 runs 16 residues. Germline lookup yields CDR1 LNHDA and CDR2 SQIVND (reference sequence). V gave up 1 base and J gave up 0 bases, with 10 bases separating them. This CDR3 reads CASSIGLRPSGNTIYF. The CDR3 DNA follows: TGTGCCAGTAGTATAGGGTTGAGGCCCTCTGGAAACACCATATATTTT.

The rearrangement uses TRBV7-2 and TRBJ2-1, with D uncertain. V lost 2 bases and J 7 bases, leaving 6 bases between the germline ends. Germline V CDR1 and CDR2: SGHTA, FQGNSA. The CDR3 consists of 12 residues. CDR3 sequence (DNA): TGTGCCAGCAGCTTATTTCCAAATGAGCAGTTCTTC. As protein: CASSLFPNEQFF.

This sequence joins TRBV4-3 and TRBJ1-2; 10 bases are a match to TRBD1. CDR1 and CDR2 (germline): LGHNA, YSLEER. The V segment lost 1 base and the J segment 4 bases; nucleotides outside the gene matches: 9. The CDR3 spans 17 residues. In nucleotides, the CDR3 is TGCGCCAGCAGCCAAGGAAGTGACAGGGGGCGTTTCTATGGCTACACCTTC. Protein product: CASSQGSDRGRFYGYTF.

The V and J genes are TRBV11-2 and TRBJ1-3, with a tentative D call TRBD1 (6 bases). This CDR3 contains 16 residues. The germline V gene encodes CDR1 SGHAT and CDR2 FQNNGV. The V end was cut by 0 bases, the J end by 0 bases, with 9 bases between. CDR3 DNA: TGTGCCAGCAGCTTAGATTGGACAGCCTCTGGAAACACCATATATTTT. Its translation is CASSLDWTASGNTIYF.

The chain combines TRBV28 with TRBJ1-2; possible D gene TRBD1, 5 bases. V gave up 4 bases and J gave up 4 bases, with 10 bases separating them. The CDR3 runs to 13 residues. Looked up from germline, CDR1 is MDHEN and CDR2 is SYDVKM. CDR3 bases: TGTGCCAGCAGTTCGGCAGGGCCCTATGGCTACACCTTC. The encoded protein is CASSSAGPYGYTF.

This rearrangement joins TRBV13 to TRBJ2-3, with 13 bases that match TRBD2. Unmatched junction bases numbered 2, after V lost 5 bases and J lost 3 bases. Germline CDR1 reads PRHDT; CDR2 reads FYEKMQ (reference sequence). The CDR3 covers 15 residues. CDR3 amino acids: CASSGGLAGTDTQYF. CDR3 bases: TGTGCCAGCAGCGGGGGACTAGCGGGGACAGATACGCAGTATTTT.